The present T cell receptor beta chain was sequenced within a study of CD8+ T cells in alopecia areata (dated by TCRdb to 2016 to 2019). For the study in its entirety: The treated patients, all with moderate-to-severe alopecia areata, were enrolled in an open-label pilot trial of oral tofacitinib given at 5 to 10 mg twice daily. Patients stayed on tofacitinib for 6 to 18 months and then had 6 months of follow-up off drug so that delayed response and recurrence could be assessed. Disease severity in treated patients was measured with the SALT score, which quantifies the percentage of affected scalp surface area. The study used high-throughput TCRbeta sequencing to examine T cell clonal expansion in alopecia areata, in both the C3H/HeJ mouse model and human patients. Scalp tissue and sorted CD4+ and CD8+ peripheral blood T cells from patchy and totalis/universalis alopecia areata patients and from healthy controls were covered by human TCRbeta sequencing. Tofacitinib-treated patients had biopsies at baseline and at 4 and 24 weeks of treatment, with a later scalp biopsy in several patients. Scalp clonality was compared among normal scalp (n=4), patchy alopecia areata scalp (n=8), and alopecia totalis/universalis scalp (n=8). RNA was extracted with the PAXgene miRNA kit for fixed scalp, the miRNeasy kit for PBMCs, and the RNeasy kit for mouse skin. immunoSEQ multiplex PCR using 35 Vbeta forward primers and 13 Jbeta reverse primers was used to amplify TCRbeta CDR3 regions. What the study reported, not specific to this receptor: Higher clonality and more expanded CD8+ clones were observed in lesional scalp than in normal scalp, particularly in alopecia totalis/universalis, a finding suggestive of antigenic drive. Resident alphabeta T cells in normal human skin are also sequenced, complicating scalp TCR repertoire analysis, unlike mouse skin dominated by gammadelta T cells. Because the treated cohort was small and had only one nonresponder, larger studies are needed to examine links between baseline CD8+ expansion and response. With tofacitinib, both scalp clonality and the number of expanded CD8+ clones among the top 100 scalp clones went down significantly. During tofacitinib treatment, many expanded lesional clones remained in scalp and blood, and this persistence may partly explain relapse after treatment is stopped. TCR sequences shared between patients were less clear than in mice, possibly partly because of HLA diversity in the patient population.

In light of the paper, this sample's time point label describes: about 25 weeks on oral tofacitinib. The treatment or condition tag for this specimen amounts to: oral pan-JAK inhibitor, 5-10 mg twice daily. Peripheral blood and lesional scalp punch biopsies were obtained from patients with alopecia areata. PBMCs were isolated by density centrifugation and stained for CD3, CD4 and CD8, after which CD4+ and CD8+ T cells were sorted on a FACSAria. Germline trimming amounts to 1 base on V and 5 bases on J, with 8 as the count of junction bases outside the gene matches. Sequences LGHNA (CDR1) and YSLEER (CDR2) are obtained from the germline V gene. Taken from cysteine to phenylalanine, the CDR3 has 16 residues. Just the 48-base CDR3 DNA is kept, in frame starting at base 1. Library prep was done by the immunoSEQ multiplex PCR assay. For TCR sequencing, RNA was extracted from every sample and reverse transcribed into cDNA to serve as template. SuperScript III was used for first-strand cDNA synthesis, primed with a 2:1 mix of oligo-dT and random hexamers. Amplification bias was assessed with a synthetic immune receptor repertoire, and residual bias was removed computationally. From the authors' description of their analysis: After raw reads were preprocessed to remove errors, the CDR3 was defined following IMGT conventions as running from the conserved cysteine to phenylalanine. Clonality was calculated as 1 minus Shannon entropy normalized by log2 of the number of productive unique TCRs. Whether scalp clones were CD4 or CD8 was inferred by matching scalp TCRbeta sequences against CD4 and CD8 repertoires sorted from blood. TCRdb's version of the immuneACCESS table is confined to in-frame rearrangements and falls short of the full clone set. An unresolved V gene accounts for under half of the shortfall where checked; the remainder is of unknown origin. D and trimming were read from the DNA, whereas the V and J calls and clone size are those reported in that table. In this sample the table shows around 270,000 clones, roughly 64% of which occur a single time. The ten largest make up about 1.8% of the sample.

Of note for this clone: Its antigen is unknown. Per-nucleotide qualities are absent, and no much larger clonotype sits a single base away.

The sequenced sample was CD4+ T cells sorted from blood, obtained at week 24, from a patient treated with tofacitinib. This chain joins TRBV4-3 to TRBJ2-5; 9 bases in the junction line up with TRBD2. This TCR came from a human donor with alopecia areata. CDR3 region: CASSQVLAGGRETQYF. The nucleotide sequence is TGCGCCAGCAGCCAAGTCCTTGCGGGGGGGCGTGAGACCCAGTACTTC.